This T cell receptor (beta chain) was captured in a study of T-cell reconstitution after alpha-beta-depleted transplantation in children. Molecular barcoding with unique molecular identifiers was used for the TCRbeta library. Via MiXCR, TCRdb re-called the PCR reads, giving one row per CDR3 protein. This repertoire shows roughly 23,000 distinct CDR3 sequences, approximately 11% found once; its top ten account for approximately 23%. This clonotype was observed at least ten times. The TCR was taken from a human donor who donated a stem cell graft to a child with chronic granulomatous disease. Here the sequenced sample was PBMCs from the stem cell graft donor, taken from the stem cell graft.

CDR3 sequence: CSARGRLAHIQYF. The CDR3 bases are TGCAGTGCTAGAGGCCGACTAGCCCACATTCAGTACTTC. The chain links TRBV20-1 to TRBJ2-4, with TRBD2 matching 7 bases. Looked up from germline, CDR1 is DFQATT and CDR2 is SNEGSKA (reference sequence). The CDR3 is made up of 13 amino acids. The ends lost 1 base at V and 8 bases at J; junction bases unmatched: 5.